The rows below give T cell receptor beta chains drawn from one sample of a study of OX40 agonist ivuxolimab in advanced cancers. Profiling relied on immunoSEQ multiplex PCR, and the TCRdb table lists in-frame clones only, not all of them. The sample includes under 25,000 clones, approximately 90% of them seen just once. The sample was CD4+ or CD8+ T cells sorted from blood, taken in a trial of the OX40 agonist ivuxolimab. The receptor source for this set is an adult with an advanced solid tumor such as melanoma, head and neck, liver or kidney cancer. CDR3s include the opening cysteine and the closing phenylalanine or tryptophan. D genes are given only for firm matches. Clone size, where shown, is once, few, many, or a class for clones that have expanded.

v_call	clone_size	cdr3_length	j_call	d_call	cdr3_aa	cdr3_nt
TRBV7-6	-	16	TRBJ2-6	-	CASSRGQLSGANVLTF	TGTGCCAGCAGCCGAGGGCAGCTCTCTGGGGCCAACGTCCTGACTTTC
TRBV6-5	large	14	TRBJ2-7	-	CASSQRGRTYEQYF	TGTGCCAGTTCTCAACGAGGCCGAACCTACGAGCAGTACTTC
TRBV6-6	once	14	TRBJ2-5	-	CASSLDTLGETQYF	TGTGCCAGCAGTTTGGACACCCTGGGGGAGACCCAGTACTTC
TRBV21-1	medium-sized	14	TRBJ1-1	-	CASPLGAGGGEAFF	TGTGCCAGCCCTTTGGGAGCAGGGGGGGGTGAAGCTTTCTTT
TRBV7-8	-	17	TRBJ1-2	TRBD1	CASSLLRGGDGTYGYTF	TGTGCCAGCAGCCTTCTCAGGGGGGGGGACGGAACCTATGGCTACACCTTC
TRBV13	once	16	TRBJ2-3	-	CASSLGGVLRTDTQYF	TGTGCCAGCAGCTTAGGCGGGGTGCTCCGCACAGATACGCAGTATTTT
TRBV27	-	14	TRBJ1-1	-	CASSSGSRGTEAFF	TGTGCCAGCAGTTCCGGCTCGAGGGGGACTGAAGCTTTCTTT
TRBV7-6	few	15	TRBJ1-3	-	CASSLRGNAGNTIYF	TGTGCCAGCAGCTTACGGGGGAACGCTGGAAACACCATATATTTT
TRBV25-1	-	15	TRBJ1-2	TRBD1	CASAGPLGQHYGYTF	TGTGCCAGCGCAGGCCCCTTGGGACAGCACTATGGCTACACCTTC
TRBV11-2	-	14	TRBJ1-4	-	CASSLGPTNEKLFF	TGTGCCAGCAGCTTAGGCCCAACTAATGAAAAACTGTTTTTT
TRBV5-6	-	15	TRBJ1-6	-	CASSLVWDKNSPLHF	TGTGCCAGCAGCTTGGTTTGGGACAAGAATTCACCCCTCCACTTT
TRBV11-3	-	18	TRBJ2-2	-	CASSLDPPLGTNTGELFF	TGTGCCAGCAGCTTAGATCCTCCATTAGGAACCAACACCGGGGAGCTGTTTTTT
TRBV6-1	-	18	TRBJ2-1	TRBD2	CASSEEGTSGRLVNEQFF	TGTGCCAGCAGTGAAGAAGGGACTAGCGGGAGATTGGTGAATGAGCAGTTCTTC
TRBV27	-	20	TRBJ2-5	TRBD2	CASSSPGTSGVRRFLETQYF	TGTGCCAGCAGTTCCCCCGGGACTAGCGGAGTTAGGCGGTTTTTAGAGACCCAGTACTTC
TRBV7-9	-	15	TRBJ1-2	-	CASSLVAGSNYGYTF	TGTGCCAGCAGCTTAGTGGCAGGGTCAAACTATGGCTACACCTTC
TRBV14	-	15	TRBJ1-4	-	CASSQEGRGEEKLFF	TGTGCCAGCAGCCAAGAGGGCAGGGGCGAAGAAAAACTGTTTTTT
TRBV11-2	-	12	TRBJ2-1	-	CASSPDYNEQFF	TGTGCCAGCAGCCCGGACTACAATGAGCAGTTCTTC
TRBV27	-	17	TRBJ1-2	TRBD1	CASSHKGQGDPNYGYTF	TGTGCCAGCAGCCACAAAGGACAGGGTGATCCTAACTATGGCTACACCTTC
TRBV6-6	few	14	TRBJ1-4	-	CASSITGPNEKLFF	TGTGCCAGCAGTATTACGGGACCAAATGAAAAACTGTTTTTT
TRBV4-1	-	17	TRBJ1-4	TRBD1	CASRPLGQLVVNEKLFF	TGCGCCAGCAGACCCCTGGGACAGTTGGTGGTTAATGAAAAACTGTTTTTT
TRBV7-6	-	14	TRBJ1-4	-	CASSLAETNEKLFF	TGTGCCAGCAGCTTGGCCGAAACTAATGAAAAACTGTTTTTT
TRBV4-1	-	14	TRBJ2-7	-	CASSQEPDYYEQYF	TGCGCCAGCAGCCAAGAGCCAGATTACTACGAGCAGTACTTC
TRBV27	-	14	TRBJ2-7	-	CASSPGTAGYEQYF	TGTGCCAGCAGCCCAGGGACAGCGGGATACGAGCAGTACTTC
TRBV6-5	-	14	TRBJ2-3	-	CASSYYRRADTQYF	TGTGCCAGCAGTTACTATCGACGGGCAGATACGCAGTATTTT
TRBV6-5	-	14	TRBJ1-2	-	CASSYSRFGYGYTF	TGTGCCAGCAGTTACTCGAGGTTCGGGTATGGCTACACCTTC
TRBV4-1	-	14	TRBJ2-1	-	CASSQMDGYNEQFF	TGCGCCAGCAGCCAAATGGACGGGTACAATGAGCAGTTCTTC
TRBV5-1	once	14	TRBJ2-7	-	CASSLDRDNYEQYF	TGCGCCAGCAGCTTGGACAGGGACAATTACGAGCAGTACTTC
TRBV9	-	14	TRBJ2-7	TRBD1	CASSAGQGANEQYF	TGTGCCAGCAGCGCCGGACAGGGAGCCAACGAGCAGTACTTC
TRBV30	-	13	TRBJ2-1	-	CAWSVGEYNEQFF	TGTGCCTGGAGTGTAGGAGAATACAATGAGCAGTTCTTC
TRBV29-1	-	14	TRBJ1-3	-	CSVEEPGQGNTIYF	TGCAGCGTTGAAGAGCCTGGACAGGGAAACACCATATATTTT
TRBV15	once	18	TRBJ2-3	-	CATSRDRARPYTTDTQYF	TGTGCCACCAGCAGAGATAGGGCTAGACCGTACACCACAGATACGCAGTATTTT
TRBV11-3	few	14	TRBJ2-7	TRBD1	CASSLGQGADEQYF	TGTGCCAGCAGCTTAGGACAGGGGGCGGACGAGCAGTACTTC